A selection of T cell receptor beta chains follows, all from one sample in a study of T cells after yellow fever vaccination. TCRdb reprocessed the 5' RACE reads with MiXCR, giving one entry per CDR3 protein. This sample carries some 240,000 distinct CDR3 sequences, 3.6% of them seen once, and the ten largest clones take around 19%. The sequencing here drew on PBMCs, taken 15 days after the yellow fever booster vaccination. These receptor sequences come from a man younger than 35 who received the YFV17D yellow fever vaccine. Each CDR3 is given with its conserved first and last residue. Fields, in order: J gene, V gene, CDR3 length, D gene, CDR3 protein. The D gene is left open where the match is weak.

j_call: TRBJ1-5
v_call: TRBV5-6
cdr3_length: 15
d_call: -
cdr3_aa: CASSWEVYSNQPQHF

j_call: TRBJ2-1
v_call: TRBV7-3
cdr3_length: 14
d_call: TRBD2
cdr3_aa: CASGLAGEDNEQFF

j_call: TRBJ1-6
v_call: TRBV6-6
cdr3_length: 15
d_call: -
cdr3_aa: CASSYTGVEGSPLHF

j_call: TRBJ2-3
v_call: TRBV9
cdr3_length: 17
d_call: TRBD2
cdr3_aa: CASNSPGGSGGPDTQYF

j_call: TRBJ1-5
v_call: TRBV7-9
cdr3_length: 13
d_call: -
cdr3_aa: CASSLRENQPQHF

j_call: TRBJ1-1
v_call: TRBV5-1
cdr3_length: 13
d_call: TRBD1
cdr3_aa: CASSYTGDTEAFF

j_call: TRBJ2-5
v_call: TRBV7-2
cdr3_length: 12
d_call: -
cdr3_aa: CASSMYQETQYF

j_call: TRBJ1-6
v_call: TRBV28
cdr3_length: 18
d_call: -
cdr3_aa: CASSLGQILTNYNSPLHF

j_call: TRBJ1-1
v_call: TRBV27
cdr3_length: 12
d_call: TRBD1
cdr3_aa: CASSGQGIGAFF

j_call: TRBJ2-7
v_call: TRBV12-3/TRBV12-4
cdr3_length: 13
d_call: TRBD1
cdr3_aa: CASSSGQGYEQYF

j_call: TRBJ2-5
v_call: TRBV5-4
cdr3_length: 16
d_call: TRBD1
cdr3_aa: CASSLAQGASRETQYF

j_call: TRBJ1-4
v_call: TRBV4-3
cdr3_length: 18
d_call: -
cdr3_aa: CASSQDPVSSRGFEKLFF

j_call: TRBJ1-5
v_call: TRBV15
cdr3_length: 15
d_call: TRBD1
cdr3_aa: CATSRATGTNQPQHF

j_call: TRBJ1-5
v_call: TRBV4-1
cdr3_length: 19
d_call: -
cdr3_aa: CASSQELRTLRRSNQPQHF

j_call: TRBJ1-2
v_call: TRBV27
cdr3_length: 20
d_call: -
cdr3_aa: CASSLAPRGPNWLKNYGYTF

j_call: TRBJ2-1
v_call: TRBV19
cdr3_length: 15
d_call: TRBD2
cdr3_aa: CASSITGGTSNEQFF

j_call: TRBJ1-4
v_call: TRBV12-3/TRBV12-4
cdr3_length: 15
d_call: -
cdr3_aa: CASSSRGRLNEKLFF

j_call: TRBJ2-2
v_call: TRBV5-1
cdr3_length: 15
d_call: -
cdr3_aa: CASSLDSPNTGELFF

j_call: TRBJ2-1
v_call: TRBV9
cdr3_length: 15
d_call: TRBD2
cdr3_aa: CASSVGGGTYNEQFF

j_call: TRBJ1-4
v_call: TRBV7-9
cdr3_length: 11
d_call: -
cdr3_aa: CASSLAGRLFF

j_call: TRBJ2-1
v_call: TRBV3-2
cdr3_length: 18
d_call: -
cdr3_aa: CASSQDSRGQGDDDEQFF

j_call: TRBJ1-5
v_call: TRBV20-1
cdr3_length: 14
d_call: -
cdr3_aa: CSARTVNSNQPQHF

j_call: TRBJ2-1
v_call: TRBV5-1
cdr3_length: 19
d_call: TRBD2
cdr3_aa: CASSFGLAGGRASYNEQFF

j_call: TRBJ1-4
v_call: TRBV6-5
cdr3_length: 13
d_call: -
cdr3_aa: CASSYIGNEKLFF

j_call: TRBJ2-3
v_call: TRBV12-3/TRBV12-4
cdr3_length: 16
d_call: TRBD2
cdr3_aa: CASSLTLAGGPDTQYF

j_call: TRBJ1-3
v_call: TRBV5-5
cdr3_length: 16
d_call: -
cdr3_aa: CASSFTDPTTGNTIYF

j_call: TRBJ1-2
v_call: TRBV29-1
cdr3_length: 13
d_call: -
cdr3_aa: CSDLRDGSYGYTF

j_call: TRBJ1-2
v_call: TRBV20-1
cdr3_length: 12
d_call: -
cdr3_aa: CSAWDPPEGYTF

j_call: TRBJ1-1
v_call: TRBV7-9
cdr3_length: 15
d_call: -
cdr3_aa: CASSLVAGERTEAFF

j_call: TRBJ2-5
v_call: TRBV20-1
cdr3_length: 15
d_call: TRBD2
cdr3_aa: CSAIFRAGGGETQYF

j_call: TRBJ2-7
v_call: TRBV7-2
cdr3_length: 16
d_call: -
cdr3_aa: CASSLVGGGRSYEQYF

j_call: TRBJ2-1
v_call: TRBV28
cdr3_length: 15
d_call: -
cdr3_aa: CASRSGGGGYNEQFF

j_call: TRBJ2-3
v_call: TRBV12-3/TRBV12-4
cdr3_length: 14
d_call: -
cdr3_aa: CASSRGMSTDTQYF

j_call: TRBJ2-3
v_call: TRBV5-1
cdr3_length: 15
d_call: -
cdr3_aa: CASSQSWGPPDTQYF

j_call: TRBJ1-2
v_call: TRBV14
cdr3_length: 13
d_call: -
cdr3_aa: CASSPGISYGYTF

j_call: TRBJ1-2
v_call: TRBV4-3
cdr3_length: 18
d_call: TRBD1
cdr3_aa: CASSLGAGGELANYGYTF

j_call: TRBJ2-3
v_call: TRBV6-5
cdr3_length: 14
d_call: -
cdr3_aa: CASSYDGSTDTQYF

j_call: TRBJ2-3
v_call: TRBV11-2
cdr3_length: 12
d_call: -
cdr3_aa: CASSQAGDTQYF

j_call: TRBJ1-2
v_call: TRBV10-3
cdr3_length: 13
d_call: -
cdr3_aa: CATKTGTNYGYTF

j_call: TRBJ2-2
v_call: TRBV14
cdr3_length: 14
d_call: -
cdr3_aa: CASSQEGITGELFF